This TCR beta chain was sequenced for a study of T cell responses to AZD1222 COVID-19 vaccine. Overall study: Both about-4-week and about-12-week second-dose recipients were combined. The study's findings and limits: Seropositivity was recorded at baseline in only six AZD1222 recipients. Donors were largely white British and mainly female; clonal diversity was possibly underestimated.

Comment on this clone: What it binds is not known.

Trimming shortened V by 4 bases and J by 7 bases, and 16 bases separated the two germline ends. Germline-derived CDR1 and CDR2 are SGHTA and FQGTGA. The CDR3 has 15 amino acids. Libraries were prepared by immunoSEQ multiplex PCR; TCRdb keeps only in-frame clonotypes and omits some of them. The table has more than 100,000 clones, about 90% seen once. J is TRBJ1-4 and V is TRBV7-3; weak D call: TRBD1 (5 bases). Sequencing was performed on peripheral blood, taken on day 0 of AZD1222 vaccination. This TCR derives from an adult in good health. The CDR3 DNA reads TGTGCCAGCAGCTCCCGGCCAGGGCCCTTTGAAAAACTGTTTTTT. Amino acid sequence: CASSSRPGPFEKLFF.